This T cell receptor (beta chain) was recorded in a study of graft-versus-host responses after intestinal transplantation (dated by TCRdb to the early 2020s). In terms of the full investigation: Recipients received multivisceral, liver-intestinal, or isolated intestinal transplants. All recipients received anti-thymocyte globulin induction followed by maintenance tacrolimus and steroids for approximately 3 years. Graft-versus-host and host-versus-graft alloreactive T cell clones were tracked in the graft, circulation and bone marrow after intestinal transplantation using bulk TCR-beta CDR3 sequencing. Alloreactive clones were identified by sequencing pre-transplant mixed lymphocyte reaction products and comparing these products with unstimulated pre-transplant donor and recipient T cells. Of the 20 to 25 intestinal transplant recipients enrolled in the cohort, one of whom was a retransplant, 3 patients without pretransplant specimens were excluded. A peak of at least 4% donor T cells among recipient peripheral blood mononuclear cells was the definition used for donor T cell macrochimerism. Instead of going to the commercial service, samples from a few later patients were sequenced in-house on an Illumina MiSeq and processed with MiXCR. General conclusions and limits of the study: In patients with donor T cell macrochimerism, the allografts had high GvH to HvG T cell clonal ratios. GvH clones turned up in recipient bone marrow, with some appearing earlier in ileal mucosa or blood, a pattern consistent with an intestinal mucosal origin. Peak levels of circulating GvH clones were associated with declines in HvG clones early after transplant. Conclusions were limited by the relatively low number and heterogeneity of intestinal transplant patients.

The library was produced with the immunoSEQ multiplex PCR assay. For most patients, genomic DNA was isolated with the Qiagen DNeasy Blood and Tissue Kit and shipped frozen to Adaptive Biotechnologies for TCR sequencing. Adaptive Biotechnologies carried out high-throughput TCR-beta CDR3 sequencing of genomic DNA for most patients. In the source study's methods: TCR sequencing data were retrieved from Adaptive's ImmunoSEQ software for around 18 patients, whereas a few other patients were processed with MiXCR and VDJtools. To correct CD4 versus CD8 sorting errors, sequences present in both subsets at a frequency ratio below 5:1 were removed. Because the origin of CDR3 nucleotide sequences shared between donor and recipient could not be assigned, those sequences were removed. At least 2-fold expansion over unstimulated cells and a minimum CFSE-low frequency of 0.002% (template counts) or 0.001% (read counts) were required for clones to be classified as alloreactive. A clone was considered mappable if detected in the sequenced pre-transplant spleen, lymph node, or MLR CFSE-low populations of the donor or recipient. Cumulative frequency of alloreactive clones was calculated as a percentage of all sequences weighted by copy number. This is the immuneACCESS table as TCRdb keeps it, with only in-frame sequences that have V and J called. A part of the clones is gone; compared with another copy, unresolved V genes explain less than half, and the rest is unexplained. V and J calls and clone size are copied from that table; D and trimming were computed from the DNA. For this sample there are about 70,000 clones; roughly 94% appear just once. About 0.53% of the sample belongs to the ten largest clones.

The germline V gene gives CDR1 as MGHDK and CDR2 as SYGVNS. Trimming leaves V shorter by 6 bases and J shorter by 5 bases, with the junction holding 19 bases beyond the gene matches. From the cysteine through the phenylalanine, the CDR3 covers 17 amino acids. The retained sequence is limited to the CDR3, 51 bases, with the frame set at the first base. The time point label on this specimen signifies: cells obtained before transplantation from donor or recipient. CD3+CD4+ and CD3+CD8+ populations were FACS-sorted from unstimulated pre-transplant donor and recipient cells taken from spleen or lymph nodes. For this clone: Its antigen is not yet known. The sample holds no much larger clone one base away, and base qualities are not on file.

The input for sequencing was unstimulated CD8+ T cells sorted from spleen or lymph node cells, taken before intestinal transplant. The rearranged chain carries TRBV25-1 and TRBJ2-7; 7 middle bases align to TRBD1. This TCR was recovered from a human donor who received an intestinal transplant. The CDR3 has the sequence CASRTTQGEGFPDEQYF. The sequenced DNA is TGTGCCAGCAGGACGACTCAGGGGGAAGGTTTCCCCGACGAGCAGTACTTC.